The entry that follows covers one T cell receptor (beta chain) sequence. What it binds is unknown. TCRdb's table, derived via immunoSEQ multiplex PCR, lists solely in-frame clones and lacks some. This table has more than 450 clones, less than 50% appearing once. The CDR3 consists of 16 residues. Germline loops: CDR1 SGHNT, CDR2 YENEEA. V gave up 7 bases and J gave up 5 bases; unmatched junction bases: 15. This sample was included in a study of T cells in localized non-small cell lung cancer. Findings and caveats of the study: The study found T cell clonality highest in uninvolved adjacent lung, above tumor. The study linked higher blood T cell density to longer overall survival. There were a median roughly 60 of the top 100 tumor clones appearing in adjacent lung.

The sample in question was lung tumor tissue, obtained before any cancer treatment. This chain links TRBV11-3 with TRBJ2-7; 9 bases line up with TRBD1. The TCR was taken from a female donor aged 60 or older with stage I lung adenocarcinoma. Here the CDR3 DNA reads TGTGCCAGCAACAACACAGGGGGCGGTGGGCCCGACGAGCAGTACTTC. Its translation is CASNNTGGGGPDEQYF.